What follows describes a single TCR beta chain. The data derive from a study of blood T cell repertoires in COVID-19. Those enrolled, adults aged 18 to 89 years, came from fewer than 25 US areas. Participants' own reports of clinical history determined their cohort assignment. In the original processing: The assay estimated nucleated cells by amplifying reference gene primers. Produced via immunoSEQ multiplex PCR; TCRdb's table is partial and in-frame only. V and J calls and clone size are given by that table; D and trimming were obtained from the DNA. The sample carries a few hundred thousand clones, around 90% recorded once. The sequence came from a man aged 30 to 39 who had been exposed to COVID-19. The sequencing input was PBMCs or T cells enriched from blood (not recorded which).

CDR3 loop: CASSSGVSGNTIYF. The CDR3 DNA is TGTGCCAGCAGCTCCGGAGTCTCTGGAAACACCATATATTTT. V gene TRBV13 combines with J gene TRBJ1-3; no clear D gene. V dropped 4 bases and J dropped 0 bases, with 7 bases sitting between them. CDR3 length: 14 residues. Germline assignment: CDR1 PRHDT and CDR2 FYEKMQ (reference sequence).